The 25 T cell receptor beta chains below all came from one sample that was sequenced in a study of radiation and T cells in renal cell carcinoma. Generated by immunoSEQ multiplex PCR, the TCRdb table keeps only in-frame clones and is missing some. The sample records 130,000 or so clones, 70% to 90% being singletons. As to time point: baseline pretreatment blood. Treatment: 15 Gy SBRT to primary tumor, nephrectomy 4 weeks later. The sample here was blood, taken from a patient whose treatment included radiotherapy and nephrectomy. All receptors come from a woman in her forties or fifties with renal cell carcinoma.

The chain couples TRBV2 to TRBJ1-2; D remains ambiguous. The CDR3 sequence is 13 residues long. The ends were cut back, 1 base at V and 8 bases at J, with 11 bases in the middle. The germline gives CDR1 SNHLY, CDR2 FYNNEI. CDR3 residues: CASSEGMTEGYTF. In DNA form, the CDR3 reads TGTGCCAGCAGTGAAGGGATGACTGAGGGCTACACCTTC.

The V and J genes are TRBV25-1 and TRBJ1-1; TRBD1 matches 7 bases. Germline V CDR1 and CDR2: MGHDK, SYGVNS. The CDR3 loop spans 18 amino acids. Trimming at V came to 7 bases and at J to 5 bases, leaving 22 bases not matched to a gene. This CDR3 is CASKASGAGGYEGTEAFF. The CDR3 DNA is TGTGCCAGCAAGGCCTCGGGGGCAGGGGGATATGAAGGGACTGAAGCTTTCTTT.

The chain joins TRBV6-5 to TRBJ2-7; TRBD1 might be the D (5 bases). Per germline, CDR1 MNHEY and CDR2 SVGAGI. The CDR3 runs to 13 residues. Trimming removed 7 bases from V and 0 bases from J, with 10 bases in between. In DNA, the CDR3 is TGTGCCAGCACAAGACAGAGCTCCTACGAGCAGTACTTC. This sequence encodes CASTRQSSYEQYF.

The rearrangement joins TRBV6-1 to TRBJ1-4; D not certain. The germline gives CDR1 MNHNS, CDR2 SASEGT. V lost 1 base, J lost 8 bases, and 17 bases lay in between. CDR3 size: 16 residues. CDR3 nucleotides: TGTGCCAGCAGTGAAGGATTGGTTAACTGGGGAGAAAAACTGTTTTTT. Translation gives CASSEGLVNWGEKLFF.

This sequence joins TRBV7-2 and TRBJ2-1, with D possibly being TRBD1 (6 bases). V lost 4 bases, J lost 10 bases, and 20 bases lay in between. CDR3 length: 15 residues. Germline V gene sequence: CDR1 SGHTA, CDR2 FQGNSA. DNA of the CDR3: TGTGCCAGCAGCTCAGGACAGTCTCTTCAGGGCGAGCAGTTCTTC. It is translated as CASSSGQSLQGEQFF. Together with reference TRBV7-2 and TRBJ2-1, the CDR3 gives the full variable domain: GAGVSQSPSNKVTEKGKDVELRCDPISGHTALYWYRQSLGQGLEFLIYFQGNSAPDKSGLPSDRFSAERTGGSVSTLTIQRTQQEDSAVYLCASSSGQSLQGEQFFGPGTRLTVL.

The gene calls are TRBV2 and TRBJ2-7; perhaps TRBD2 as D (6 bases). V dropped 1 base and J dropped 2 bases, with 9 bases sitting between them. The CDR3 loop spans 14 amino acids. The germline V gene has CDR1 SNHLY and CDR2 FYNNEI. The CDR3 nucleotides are TGTGCCAGCAGTGAAGAGGCGGGAACCTACGAGCAGTACTTC. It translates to CASSEEAGTYEQYF.

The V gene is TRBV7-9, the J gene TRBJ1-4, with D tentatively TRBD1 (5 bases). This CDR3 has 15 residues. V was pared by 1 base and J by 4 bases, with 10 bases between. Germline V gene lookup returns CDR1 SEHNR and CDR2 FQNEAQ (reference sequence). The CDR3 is CASSLGDRDNEKLFF. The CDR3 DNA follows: TGTGCCAGCAGCTTAGGGGACCGAGATAATGAAAAACTGTTTTTT.

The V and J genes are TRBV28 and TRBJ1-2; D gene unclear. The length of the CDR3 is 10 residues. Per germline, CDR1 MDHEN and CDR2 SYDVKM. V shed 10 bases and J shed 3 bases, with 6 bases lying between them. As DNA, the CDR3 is TGTGCCACCTGGGACTATGGCTACACCTTC. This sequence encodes CATWDYGYTF.

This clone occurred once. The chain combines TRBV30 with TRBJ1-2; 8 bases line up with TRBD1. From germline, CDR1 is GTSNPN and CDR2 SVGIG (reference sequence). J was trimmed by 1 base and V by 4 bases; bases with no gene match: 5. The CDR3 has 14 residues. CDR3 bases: TGTGCCTGGATTTGGACAGGGCTTAACTATGGCTACACCTTC. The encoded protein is CAWIWTGLNYGYTF.

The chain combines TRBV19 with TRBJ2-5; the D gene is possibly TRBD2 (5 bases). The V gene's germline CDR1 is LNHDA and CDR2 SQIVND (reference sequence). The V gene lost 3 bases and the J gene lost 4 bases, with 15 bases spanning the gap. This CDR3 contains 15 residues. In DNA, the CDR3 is TGTGCCAGTAGTATTTCGAGCGATGGAGGAGAGACCCAGTACTTC. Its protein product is CASSISSDGGETQYF. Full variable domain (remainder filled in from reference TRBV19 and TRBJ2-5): DGGITQSPKYLFRKEGQNVTLSCEQNLNHDAMYWYRQDPGQGLRLIYYSQIVNDFQKGDIAEGYSVSREKKESFPLTVTSAQKNPTAFYLCASSISSDGGETQYFGPGTRLLVL.

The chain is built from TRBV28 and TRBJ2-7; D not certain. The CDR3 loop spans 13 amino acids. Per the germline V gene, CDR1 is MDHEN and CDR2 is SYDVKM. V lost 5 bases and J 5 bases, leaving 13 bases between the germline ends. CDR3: CASSPGDENEQYF. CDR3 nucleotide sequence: TGTGCCAGCAGTCCTGGGGATGAAAACGAGCAGTACTTC.

CDR3 coding DNA: TGTGCCAGCAGCTTAAAAGGGGATACTGGAAACACCATATATTTT. Amino acid sequence: CASSLKGDTGNTIYF. The chain employs TRBV11-2 and TRBJ1-3; a possible D gene is TRBD1 (5 bases). The CDR3 loop spans 15 amino acids. The V end was cut by 2 bases, the J end by 2 bases, with 10 bases between. The V gene's germline CDR1 is SGHAT and CDR2 FQNNGV.

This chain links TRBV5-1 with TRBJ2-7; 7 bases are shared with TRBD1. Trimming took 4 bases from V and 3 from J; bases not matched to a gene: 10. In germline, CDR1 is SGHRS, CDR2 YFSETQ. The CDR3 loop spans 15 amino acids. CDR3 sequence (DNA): TGCGCCAGCAGCACTGCCCGACAGGGTGGCTACGAGCAGTACTTC. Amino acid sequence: CASSTARQGGYEQYF.

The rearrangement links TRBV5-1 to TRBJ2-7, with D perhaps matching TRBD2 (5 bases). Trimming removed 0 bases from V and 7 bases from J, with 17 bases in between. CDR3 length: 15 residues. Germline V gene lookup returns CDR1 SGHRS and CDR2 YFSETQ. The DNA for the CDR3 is TGCGCCAGCAGCTTGGAAGCTAGCTCTATCGAAGAGCAGTACTTC. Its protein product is CASSLEASSIEEQYF.

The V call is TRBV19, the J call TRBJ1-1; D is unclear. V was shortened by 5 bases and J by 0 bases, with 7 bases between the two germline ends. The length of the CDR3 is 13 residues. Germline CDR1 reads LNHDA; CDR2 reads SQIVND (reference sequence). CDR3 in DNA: TGTGCCAGTAGTTTACAGTTGAACACTGAAGCTTTCTTT. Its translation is CASSLQLNTEAFF.

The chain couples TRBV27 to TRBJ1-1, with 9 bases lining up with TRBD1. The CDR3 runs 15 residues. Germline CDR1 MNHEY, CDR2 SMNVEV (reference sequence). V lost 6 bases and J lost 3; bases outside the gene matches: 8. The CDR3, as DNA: TGTGCCAGCAGGGAACAGGGGGCGCGGGACACTGAAGCTTTCTTT. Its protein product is CASREQGARDTEAFF.

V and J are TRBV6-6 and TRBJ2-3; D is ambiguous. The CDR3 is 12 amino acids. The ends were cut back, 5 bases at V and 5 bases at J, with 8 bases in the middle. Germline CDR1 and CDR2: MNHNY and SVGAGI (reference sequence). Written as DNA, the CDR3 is TGTGCCAGCAGTAGACGAGGAGATACGCAGTATTTT. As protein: CASSRRGDTQYF.

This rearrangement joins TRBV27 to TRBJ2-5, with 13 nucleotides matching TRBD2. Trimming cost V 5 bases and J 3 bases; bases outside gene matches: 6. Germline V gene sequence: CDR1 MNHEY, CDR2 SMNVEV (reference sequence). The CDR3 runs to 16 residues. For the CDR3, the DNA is TGTGCCAGCAGTACCGGACTAGCGGGGGCCAAAGAGACCCAGTACTTC. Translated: CASSTGLAGAKETQYF.

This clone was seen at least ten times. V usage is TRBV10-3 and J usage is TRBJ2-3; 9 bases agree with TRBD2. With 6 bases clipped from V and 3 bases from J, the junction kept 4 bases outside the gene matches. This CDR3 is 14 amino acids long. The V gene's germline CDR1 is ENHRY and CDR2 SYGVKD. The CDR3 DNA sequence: TGTGCCATCAGGGTAGCGGGAGAAACAGATACGCAGTATTTT. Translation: CAIRVAGETDTQYF.

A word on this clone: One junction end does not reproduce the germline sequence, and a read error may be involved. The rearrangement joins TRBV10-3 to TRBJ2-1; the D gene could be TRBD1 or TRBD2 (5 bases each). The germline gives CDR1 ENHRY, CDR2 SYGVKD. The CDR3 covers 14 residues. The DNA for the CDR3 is TGTGCCATCAGCGAGTCGACGAGGGGTGGAGAGCAGTTCTTC. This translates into CAISESTRGGEQFF.

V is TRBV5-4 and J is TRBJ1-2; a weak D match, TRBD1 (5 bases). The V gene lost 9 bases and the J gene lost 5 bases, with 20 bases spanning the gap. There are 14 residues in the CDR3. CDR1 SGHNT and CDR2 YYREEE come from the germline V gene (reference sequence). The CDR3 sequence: CATVRDPDMYGYTF. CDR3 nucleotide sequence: TGTGCCACCGTCCGGGACCCCGACATGTATGGCTACACCTTC.

The CDR3 reads CASSLRSGNTIYF. In DNA form, the CDR3 reads TGTGCCAGTAGTCTCCGCTCTGGAAACACCATATATTTT. This chain joins TRBV19 and TRBJ1-3; D not resolved. The length of the CDR3 is 13 residues. The germline CDR1 and CDR2 sequences are LNHDA and SQIVND (reference sequence). V lost 5 bases and J lost 0, with 5 bases in between.

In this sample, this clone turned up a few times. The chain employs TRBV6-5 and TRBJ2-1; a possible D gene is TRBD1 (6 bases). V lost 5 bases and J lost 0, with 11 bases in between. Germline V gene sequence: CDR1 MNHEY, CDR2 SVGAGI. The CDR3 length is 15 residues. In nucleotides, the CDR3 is TGTGCCAGCAGTCCCCAGACAGGCTCCTACAATGAGCAGTTCTTC. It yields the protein CASSPQTGSYNEQFF.

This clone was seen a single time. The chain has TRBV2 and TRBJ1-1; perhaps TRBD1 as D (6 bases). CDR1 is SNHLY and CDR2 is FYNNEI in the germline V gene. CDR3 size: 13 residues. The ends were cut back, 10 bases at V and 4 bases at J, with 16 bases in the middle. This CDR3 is CANVGGRGTEAFF. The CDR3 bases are TGTGCCAACGTCGGGGGCAGGGGCACTGAAGCTTTCTTT. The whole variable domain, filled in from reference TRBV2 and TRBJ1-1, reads EPEVTQTPSHQVTQMGQEVILRCVPISNHLYFYWYRQILGQKVEFLVSFYNNEISEKSEIFDDQFSVERPDGSNFTLKIRSTKLEDSAMYFCANVGGRGTEAFFGQGTRLTVV.

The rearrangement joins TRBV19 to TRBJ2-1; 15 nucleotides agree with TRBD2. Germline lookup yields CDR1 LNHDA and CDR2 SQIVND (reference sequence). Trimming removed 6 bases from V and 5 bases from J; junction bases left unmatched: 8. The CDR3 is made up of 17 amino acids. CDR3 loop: CASRPHGLAGGDNEQFF. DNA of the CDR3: TGTGCCAGTAGACCACACGGACTAGCGGGGGGGGACAATGAGCAGTTCTTC.